This T cell receptor beta chain stems from a study of identical twins. Notes on the study in general: Out-of-frame beta sequences exhibited a weaker degree of excess twin sharing.

Per the germline V gene, CDR1 is SGHRS and CDR2 is YFSETQ. This CDR3 region has 13 residues. V shed 2 bases, J shed 5 bases, and the junction held 4 bases outside the gene matches. Unique molecular identifiers were in the cDNA, with template-switch universal primer binding. MiXCR, run by TCRdb on the 5' RACE reads, gives a single entry per CDR3 protein. The sample lists about 660,000 distinct CDR3 sequences, approximately 9% occurring once. This clonotype was observed a few times. Its antigen is currently unknown. The same sample was also used in a study of yellow fever vaccine responses in identical twins.

The origin of this receptor is a woman between 18 and 29 years old in good health. The chain uses TRBV5-1 and TRBJ2-7; 7 nucleotides agree with TRBD1. The sample consisted of PBMCs. In nucleotides, the CDR3 is TGCGCCAGCAGCTTATCCCAGGGGGACGAGCAGTACTTC. This gives the protein CASSLSQGDEQYF.